This TCR beta chain was identified in a study of early T cells in non-severe SARS-CoV-2 infection. Using its own MiXCR run on the 5' RACE reads, TCRdb lists one record per CDR3 protein. This sample has under 35,000 distinct CDR3 sequences; about 4.6% occur once, and the top ten carry over 10%. There are many counts of this clonotype. This CDR3 comprises 13 residues. Trimming pared 2 bases from V and 5 bases from J, leaving 9 bases between. CDR1 is LGHDT, CDR2 YNNKEL, per germline (reference sequence). The chain is built from TRBV3-1 and TRBJ2-5; D is perhaps TRBD1 (6 bases). The sequence derives from an adult who was a healthcare worker with PCR-confirmed SARS-CoV-2 infection or an uninfected control (not recorded which). Input material: whole blood. The chain's CDR3 is CASSQIQGETQYF. The CDR3 DNA follows: TGTGCCAGCAGCCAAATCCAGGGGGAGACCCAGTACTTC.